This T cell receptor beta chain was recorded in a study of regulatory and conventional T cells in breast cancer (dated by TCRdb to between 2014 and 2016). This clonotype was counted at least ten times. Its target antigen remains unknown. There are no base qualities to consult, and no much larger clone falls within one base. The cysteine opens and the phenylalanine closes a CDR3 of 13 amino acids. Left in the record is the CDR3 DNA by itself, 39 bases read in frame from the first base. V is cut by 2 bases and J by 6 bases, and the space between the germline ends is 9 bases. CDR1 SGDLS and CDR2 YYNGEE were looked up in the germline V gene. Library method: PCR. TCRdb names Illumina MiSeq as the instrument used. TCRdb reprocessed the public reads (quality trimming at Q25 with fastp, clone calling with MiXCR) and kept in-frame beta chains. Entries are consolidated by CDR3 protein sequence, retaining the most common genes and DNA. Across this sample there are roughly 16,000 distinct CDR3 sequences, with approximately 35% seen only once. 1.5% to 2% of the sample goes to the ten largest clones.

This TCR was sampled from a female donor in good health. Sample: conventional T cells from blood. The chain is encoded by TRBV9 joined to TRBJ1-5; no D gene call is confident. The bases read TGTGCCAGCAGCGTGGACGGATCTCAGCCCCAGCATTTT. This is translated as CASSVDGSQPQHF.